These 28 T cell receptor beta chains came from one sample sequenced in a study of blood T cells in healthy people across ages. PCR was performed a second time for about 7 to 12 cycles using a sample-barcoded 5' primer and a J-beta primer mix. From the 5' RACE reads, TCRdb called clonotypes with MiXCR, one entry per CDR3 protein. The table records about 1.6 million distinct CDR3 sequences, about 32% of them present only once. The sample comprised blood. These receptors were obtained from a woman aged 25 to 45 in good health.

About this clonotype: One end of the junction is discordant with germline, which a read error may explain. DNA of the CDR3: TGTGCCAGCAGCCAAGGGACAGGTCGCGACGAGCAGGACTTC. Translation gives CASSQGTGRDEQDF. This chain connects TRBV7-2 to TRBJ2-7, with TRBD1 identical over 8 bases. In germline, CDR1 is SGHTA, CDR2 FQGNSA. CDR3 length: 14 amino acids.

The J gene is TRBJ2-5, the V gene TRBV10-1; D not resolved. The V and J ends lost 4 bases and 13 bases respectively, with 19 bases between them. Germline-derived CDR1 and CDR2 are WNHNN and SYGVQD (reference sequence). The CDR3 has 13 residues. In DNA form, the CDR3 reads TGCGCCAGCAGTGCCAAGGACGGCTACGAGCGGTACTTC. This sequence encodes CASSAKDGYERYF.

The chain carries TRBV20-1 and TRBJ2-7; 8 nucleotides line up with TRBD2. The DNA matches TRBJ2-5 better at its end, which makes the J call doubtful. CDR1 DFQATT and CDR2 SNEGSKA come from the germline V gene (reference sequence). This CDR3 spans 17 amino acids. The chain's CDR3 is CSARDGVGRGGLETQYF. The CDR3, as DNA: TGCAGTGCTAGAGATGGGGTTGGACGGGGGGGCTTAGAGACCCAGTACTTC.

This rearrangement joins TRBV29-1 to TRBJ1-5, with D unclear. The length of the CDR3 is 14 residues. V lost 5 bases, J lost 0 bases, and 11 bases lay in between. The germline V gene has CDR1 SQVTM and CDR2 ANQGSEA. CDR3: CSVIPDDSNQPQHF. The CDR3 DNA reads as TGCAGCGTTATCCCTGATGATAGCAATCAGCCCCAGCATTTT.

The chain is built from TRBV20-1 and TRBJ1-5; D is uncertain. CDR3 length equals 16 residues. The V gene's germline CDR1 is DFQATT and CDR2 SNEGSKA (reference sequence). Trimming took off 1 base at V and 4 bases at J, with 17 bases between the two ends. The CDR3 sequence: CSARGMKGAGNQPQHF. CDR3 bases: TGCAGTGCTAGAGGAATGAAGGGAGCGGGGAATCAGCCCCAGCATTTT.

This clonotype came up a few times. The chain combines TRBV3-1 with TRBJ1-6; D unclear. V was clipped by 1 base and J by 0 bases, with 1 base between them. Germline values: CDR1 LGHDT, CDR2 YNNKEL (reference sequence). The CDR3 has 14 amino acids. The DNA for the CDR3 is TGTGCCAGCAGCCAAGCCTCCTATAATTCACCCCTCCACTTT. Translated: CASSQASYNSPLHF.

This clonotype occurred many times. The CDR3 spells CSAAPGTSTDTQYF. The DNA for the CDR3 is TGCAGTGCAGCCCCAGGGACTAGCACAGATACGCAGTATTTT. This chain links TRBV20-1 with TRBJ2-3, with TRBD2 as a possible D gene (6 bases). V lost 6 bases to trimming and J lost 0 bases, with 13 bases between them. CDR3 size: 14 residues. CDR1 is DFQATT, CDR2 SNEGSKA, per germline (reference sequence).

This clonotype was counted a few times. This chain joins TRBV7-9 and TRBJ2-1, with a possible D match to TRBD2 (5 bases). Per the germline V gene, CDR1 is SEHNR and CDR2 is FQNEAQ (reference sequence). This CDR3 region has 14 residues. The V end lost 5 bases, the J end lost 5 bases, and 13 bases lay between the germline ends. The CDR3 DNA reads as TGTGCCAGCAGCCTCCAACCGGAGGACAATGAGCAGTTCTTC. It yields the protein CASSLQPEDNEQFF.

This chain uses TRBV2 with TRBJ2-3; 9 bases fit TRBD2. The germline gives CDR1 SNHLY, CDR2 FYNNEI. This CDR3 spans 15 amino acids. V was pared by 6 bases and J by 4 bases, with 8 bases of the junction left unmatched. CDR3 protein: CASRGVSGSPDTQYF. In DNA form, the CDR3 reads TGTGCCAGCAGGGGGGTTAGCGGGAGTCCAGATACGCAGTATTTT.

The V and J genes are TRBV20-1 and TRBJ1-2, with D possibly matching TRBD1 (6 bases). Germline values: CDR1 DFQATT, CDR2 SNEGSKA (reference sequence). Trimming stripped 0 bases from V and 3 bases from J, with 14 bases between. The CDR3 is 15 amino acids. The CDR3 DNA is TGCAGTGCTAGAGATCGCAGGGGCAGGGACTATGGCTACACCTTC. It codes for CSARDRRGRDYGYTF.

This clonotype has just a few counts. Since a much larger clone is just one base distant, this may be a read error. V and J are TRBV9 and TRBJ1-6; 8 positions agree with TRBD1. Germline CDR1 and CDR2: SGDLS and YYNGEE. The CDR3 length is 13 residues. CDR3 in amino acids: CAGSGQGKSPLHF. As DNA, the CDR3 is TGTGCCGGCAGCGGACAGGGTAAATCACCCCTCCACTTT. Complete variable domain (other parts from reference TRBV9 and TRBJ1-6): DSGVTQTPKHLITATGQRVTLRCSPRSGDLSVYWYQQSLDQGLQFLIQYYNGEERAKGNILERFSAQQFPDLHSELNLSSLELGDSALYFCAGSGQGKSPLHFGNGTRLTVT.

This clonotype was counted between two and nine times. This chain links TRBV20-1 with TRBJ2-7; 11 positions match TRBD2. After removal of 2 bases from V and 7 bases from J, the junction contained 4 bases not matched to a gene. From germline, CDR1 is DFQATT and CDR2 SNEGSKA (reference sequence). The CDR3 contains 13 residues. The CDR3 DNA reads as TGCAGTGCTAGACCGGGACTAGCGGCAGAGCAGTACTTC. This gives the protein CSARPGLAAEQYF.

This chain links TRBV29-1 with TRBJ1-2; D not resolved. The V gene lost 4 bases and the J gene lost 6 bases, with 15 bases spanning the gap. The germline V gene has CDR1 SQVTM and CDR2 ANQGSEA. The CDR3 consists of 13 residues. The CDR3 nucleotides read TGCAGCGTTGGAAGCGGAGGGCGACATGGCTACACCTTC. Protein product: CSVGSGGRHGYTF.

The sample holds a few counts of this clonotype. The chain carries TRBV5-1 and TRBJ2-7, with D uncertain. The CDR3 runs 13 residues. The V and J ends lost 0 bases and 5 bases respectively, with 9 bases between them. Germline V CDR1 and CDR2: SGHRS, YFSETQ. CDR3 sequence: CASSLAPPNEQYF. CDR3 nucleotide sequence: TGCGCCAGCAGCTTGGCCCCTCCGAACGAGCAGTACTTC.

CDR3 loop: CASRHLGEQYF. CDR3 sequence (DNA): TGTGCCAGCAGACACCTCGGGGAGCAGTACTTC. J is TRBJ2-7 and V is TRBV25-1; D is unclear. The germline V gene has CDR1 MGHDK and CDR2 SYGVNS. The CDR3 is made up of 11 amino acids. Trimming cost V 6 bases and J 7 bases, with 10 bases left between them.

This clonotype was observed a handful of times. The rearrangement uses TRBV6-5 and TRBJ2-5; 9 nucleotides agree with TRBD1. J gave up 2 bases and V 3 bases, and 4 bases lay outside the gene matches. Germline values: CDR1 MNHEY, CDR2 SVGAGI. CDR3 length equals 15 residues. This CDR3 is CASSYYGTGQETQYF. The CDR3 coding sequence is TGTGCCAGCAGTTATTACGGGACAGGGCAAGAGACCCAGTACTTC.

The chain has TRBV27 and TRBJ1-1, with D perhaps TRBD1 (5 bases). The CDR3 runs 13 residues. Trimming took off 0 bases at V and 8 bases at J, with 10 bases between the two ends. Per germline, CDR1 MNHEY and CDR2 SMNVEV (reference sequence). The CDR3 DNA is TGTGCCAGCAGTTTATCGGCAGGGCCCGAAGCTTTCTTT. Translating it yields CASSLSAGPEAFF.

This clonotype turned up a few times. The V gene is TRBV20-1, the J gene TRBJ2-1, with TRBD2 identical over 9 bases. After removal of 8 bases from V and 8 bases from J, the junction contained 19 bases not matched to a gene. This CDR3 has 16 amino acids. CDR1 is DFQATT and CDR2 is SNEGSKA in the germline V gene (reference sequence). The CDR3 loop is CSPQLAGLMVVDEQFF. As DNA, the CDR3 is TGCAGTCCCCAGCTAGCGGGGTTAATGGTTGTAGATGAGCAGTTCTTC.

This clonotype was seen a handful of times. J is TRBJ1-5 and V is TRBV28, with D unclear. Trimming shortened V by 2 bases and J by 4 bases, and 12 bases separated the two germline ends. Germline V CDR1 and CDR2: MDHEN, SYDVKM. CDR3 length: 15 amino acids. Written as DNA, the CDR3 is TGTGCCAGCAGTTTACCCCCACTAGGGAATCAGCCCCAGCATTTT. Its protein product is CASSLPPLGNQPQHF.

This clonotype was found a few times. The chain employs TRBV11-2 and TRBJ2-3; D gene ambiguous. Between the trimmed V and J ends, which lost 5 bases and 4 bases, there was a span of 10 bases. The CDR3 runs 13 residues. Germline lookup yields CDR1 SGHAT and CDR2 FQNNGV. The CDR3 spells CASSAYQADTQYF. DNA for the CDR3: TGTGCCAGCAGCGCCTACCAGGCAGATACGCAGTATTTT.

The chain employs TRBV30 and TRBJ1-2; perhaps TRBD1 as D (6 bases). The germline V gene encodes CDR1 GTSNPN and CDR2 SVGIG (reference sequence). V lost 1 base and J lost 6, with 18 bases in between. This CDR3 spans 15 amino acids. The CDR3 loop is CAWSASPGGGDGYTF. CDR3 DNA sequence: TGTGCCTGGAGTGCCTCCCCGGGAGGGGGAGATGGCTACACCTTC.

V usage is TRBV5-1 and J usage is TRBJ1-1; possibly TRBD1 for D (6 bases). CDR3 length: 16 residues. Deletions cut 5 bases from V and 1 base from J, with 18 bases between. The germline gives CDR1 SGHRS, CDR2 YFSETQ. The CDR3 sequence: CASSVRTGTPNTEAFF. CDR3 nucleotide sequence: TGCGCCAGCAGTGTACGCACCGGGACACCGAACACTGAAGCTTTCTTT.

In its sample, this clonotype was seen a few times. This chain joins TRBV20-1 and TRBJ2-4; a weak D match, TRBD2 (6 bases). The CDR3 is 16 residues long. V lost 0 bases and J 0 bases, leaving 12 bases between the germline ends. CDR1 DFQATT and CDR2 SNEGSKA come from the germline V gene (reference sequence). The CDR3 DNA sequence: TGCAGTGCTAGAGATCCCCGGGAGCTAGCCAAAAACATTCAGTACTTC. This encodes CSARDPRELAKNIQYF.

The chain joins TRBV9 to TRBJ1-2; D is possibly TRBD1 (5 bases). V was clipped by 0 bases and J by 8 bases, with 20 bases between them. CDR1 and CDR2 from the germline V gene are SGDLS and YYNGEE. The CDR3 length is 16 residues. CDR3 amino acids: CASSVEMRDPPLGYTF. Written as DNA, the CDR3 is TGTGCCAGCAGCGTAGAAATGAGGGACCCCCCTTTGGGCTACACCTTC.

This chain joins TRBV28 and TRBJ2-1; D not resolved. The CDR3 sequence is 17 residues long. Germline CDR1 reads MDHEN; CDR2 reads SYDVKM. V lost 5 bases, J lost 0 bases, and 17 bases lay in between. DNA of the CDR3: TGTGCCAGCAGTCACGGACCCGAAGGAATCTCCTACAATGAGCAGTTCTTC. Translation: CASSHGPEGISYNEQFF.

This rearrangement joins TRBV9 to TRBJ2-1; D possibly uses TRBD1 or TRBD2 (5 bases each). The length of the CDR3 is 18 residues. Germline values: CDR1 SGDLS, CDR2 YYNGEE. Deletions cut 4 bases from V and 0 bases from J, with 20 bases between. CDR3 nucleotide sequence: TGTGCCAGCAGCCCACCACGGGGCAGTCCGAGCTCCTACAATGAGCAGTTCTTC. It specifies CASSPPRGSPSSYNEQFF.

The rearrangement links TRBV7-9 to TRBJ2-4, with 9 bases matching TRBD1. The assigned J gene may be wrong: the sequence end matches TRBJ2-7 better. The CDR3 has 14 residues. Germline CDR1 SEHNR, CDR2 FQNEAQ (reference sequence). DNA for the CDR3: TGTGCCAGCAGCCAAAACGGACAGGGGTGCGAGCAGTACTTC. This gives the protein CASSQNGQGCEQYF.

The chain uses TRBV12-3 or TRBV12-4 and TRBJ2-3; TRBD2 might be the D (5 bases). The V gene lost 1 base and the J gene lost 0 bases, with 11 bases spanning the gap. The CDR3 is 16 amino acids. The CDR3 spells CASSLGRLRSTDTQYF. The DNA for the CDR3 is TGTGCCAGCAGTTTAGGGAGACTACGGAGCACAGATACGCAGTATTTT.